Reported below is one T cell receptor (beta chain). Its antigen is unknown. The source of the sample is a study of T cells in Graves' hyperthyroidism and ophthalmopathy. Study conclusions and caveats: Onset of ophthalmopathy came a median around 7.1 months after the model predicted it. Ophthalmopathy cases were set apart from stable hyperthyroidism by a 13 V-J model. Blood also carried most thyroid clonotypes expanded above 0.001.

It was RNA transcripts that yielded the amplified TCR beta CDR3 regions. The HTBI set primed first-round TCR CDR3 RT-PCR. TCRdb re-analysed the multiplex PCR reads in MiXCR, keeping a single row per CDR3 protein. Seen here are about 260,000 distinct CDR3 sequences, 20% to 25% observed once, and the top ten hold under 65%. Each diagnosis was grounded in clinical symptoms, serum thyroxine and TRAb, thyroid ultrasound, and orbital computed tomography. The CDR3 totals 14 residues. CDR1 is SGHAT and CDR2 is FQDESV in the germline V gene (reference sequence). Deletions cut 3 bases from V and 7 bases from J, with 15 bases between.

Sequencing used blood. The chain recombines TRBV11-1 with TRBJ1-1; D gene ambiguous. The TCR was taken from a man aged 30-40 years with Graves' ophthalmopathy. The DNA for the CDR3 is TGTGCCAGCAGCTTGAACCGCCAAAATGGTGAAGCTTTCTTT. Its translation is CASSLNRQNGEAFF.